This T cell receptor (beta chain) was sequenced for a study of technical replicates of blood from several donors. Generated by immunoSEQ multiplex PCR, the TCRdb table keeps only in-frame clones and is missing some. The table records more than 65,000 clones, approximately 94% of them present only once. Germline CDR1 is GTSNPN and CDR2 is SVGIG (reference sequence). After removal of 2 bases from V and 4 bases from J, the junction contained 8 bases not matched to a gene. The CDR3 extends over 15 amino acids. This chain links TRBV30 with TRBJ2-3; 8 positions agree with TRBD2. The sequencing sample was made of T cells isolated from PBMCs. The source of this sequence is a human donor in good health. The CDR3 here is CAWSNKGLASDTQYF. The DNA for the CDR3 is TGTGCCTGGAGTAATAAAGGACTAGCTTCAGATACGCAGTATTTT.